This T cell receptor (beta chain) was observed in a study of naive and memory T cell subsets. This clonotype came up many times. Antigen: not known. Whole blood, 2.5 ml, came from adult healthy volunteers. The library had UMIs added by 3' ligation of an oligonucleotide to TCR cDNA. Reverse transcription of blood and skin TCR RNA was primed at alpha and beta constant regions. The SP2 primer and nested alpha and beta constant region primers amplified ligated cDNA in four rounds. Each CDR3 protein is one row after TCRdb ran MiXCR on the 5' RACE reads. This table has about 22,000 distinct CDR3 sequences, over 3.5% appearing once. Study-wide results and caveats: This RNA-based method may be sensitive to activation-related transcript changes.

Trimming cost V 4 bases and J 6 bases; bases outside gene matches: 10. Germline lookup yields CDR1 MDHEN and CDR2 SYDVKM. The CDR3 loop spans 15 amino acids. V gene TRBV28 combines with J gene TRBJ2-7; 9 bases match TRBD1. This TCR derives from a male donor in good health. CDR3 region: CASSSGGQGVGEQYF. The CDR3 DNA is TGTGCCAGCAGTTCGGGGGGACAGGGAGTGGGCGAGCAGTACTTC.